This T cell receptor (beta chain) originates from a study of shared clonotypes between healthy human individuals. This clone has more than one count but fewer than ten. The CDR3 has 14 residues. Germline CDR1 is SEHNR and CDR2 is FQNEAQ (reference sequence). Germline trimming cut 5 bases from V and 5 bases from J; bases unmatched to any gene: 7. The data were produced by immunoSEQ multiplex PCR, yet TCRdb's version contains in-frame clones alone and is incomplete. The data show about 750,000 clones, 85% to 95% seen once. Naive CD8 cells lacked CD45RO and underwent positive selection for CCR7, leaving out terminally differentiated effector memory CD45RA+ cells.

Material: naive CD8+ T cells sorted from blood. This receptor was taken from a man aged 25-40 years in good health. The chain recombines TRBV7-9 with TRBJ1-1, with 8 nucleotides matching TRBD1. CDR3 in DNA: TGTGCCAGCAGCAGTGGACAGGGTAAAACTGAAGCTTTCTTT. Translated: CASSSGQGKTEAFF.